Included here is one T cell receptor beta chain sequence, with context. The sample belongs to a study of T cell responses to AZD1222 COVID-19 vaccine. Study-level information: Samples with a second dose at about 4 or about 12 weeks were pooled together.

Only in-frame clones appear in the TCRdb table, and some are missing; sequencing was by immunoSEQ multiplex PCR. The sample records approximately 110,000 clones, more than 75% being singletons. The CDR3 extends over 12 amino acids. Germline-derived CDR1 and CDR2 are MNHEY and SVGAGI. Between the trimmed V and J ends, which lost 0 bases and 11 bases, there was a span of 10 bases. The source was peripheral blood, collected on day 0 of AZD1222 vaccination. This TCR derives from an adult in good health. The chain is built from TRBV6-5 and TRBJ1-1; D uncertain. The CDR3 protein is CASSYSSEVAFF. CDR3 in DNA: TGTGCCAGCAGTTACTCGAGTGAGGTGGCTTTCTTT.